The 31 T cell receptor beta chains reported below all come from one sample, sequenced in a study of cytotoxic CD8 clonotypes in ibrutinib-treated CLL. Libraries were prepared by immunoSEQ multiplex PCR; TCRdb keeps only in-frame clonotypes and omits some of them. The sample shows more than 300,000 clones, 80% of them seen only once. The sample was PBMCs, taken before ibrutinib treatment. All receptors derive from a human donor with chronic lymphocytic leukemia.

A word on this clone: Additional DNA sequences in this sample encode the identical CDR3. This chain joins TRBV28 and TRBJ1-2, with unresolved D. Trimming removed 3 bases at V and 5 bases at J, with 7 bases between. The CDR3 extends over 12 amino acids. Looked up from germline, CDR1 is MDHEN and CDR2 is SYDVKM. CDR3 protein: CASSLDSYGYTF. As DNA, the CDR3 is TGTGCCAGCAGTTTGGATAGTTATGGCTACACCTTC.

The chain joins TRBV9 to TRBJ1-2, with TRBD1 matching over 11 bases. V was clipped by 5 bases and J by 7 bases; unmatched bases: 4. This CDR3 is built from 13 residues. The germline CDR1 and CDR2 sequences are SGDLS and YYNGEE. The CDR3 reads CASRGQGAGGYTF. DNA of the CDR3: TGTGCCAGCAGAGGACAGGGGGCGGGTGGCTACACCTTC.

The chain employs TRBV5-1 and TRBJ1-3; the match to TRBD1 covers 8 bases. Per the germline V gene, CDR1 is SGHRS and CDR2 is YFSETQ. The CDR3 consists of 14 residues. With V trimmed by 4 bases and J by 7 bases, 7 bases remained unmatched. In DNA, the CDR3 is TGCGCCAGCAGCATGGACAGGGACTATAACACCATATATTTT. Its protein product is CASSMDRDYNTIYF. Together with reference TRBV5-1 and TRBJ1-3, the CDR3 gives the full variable domain: KAGVTQTPRYLIKTRGQQVTLSCSPISGHRSVSWYQQTPGQGLQFLFEYFSETQRNKGNFPGRFSGRQFSNSRSEMNVSTLELGDSALYLCASSMDRDYNTIYFGEGSWLTVV.

The V gene is TRBV18, the J gene TRBJ1-1, with D perhaps TRBD1 (5 bases). Germline V gene sequence: CDR1 KGHSH, CDR2 LQKENI. Between the trimmed V and J ends, which lost 1 base and 3 bases, there was a span of 21 bases. This CDR3 spans 18 amino acids. The CDR3 DNA reads TGTGCCAGCTCACCACGCCAGTCAGGGTTAGGCGCTTACACTGAAGCTTTCTTT. This sequence encodes CASSPRQSGLGAYTEAFF.

V gene TRBV7-2 combines with J gene TRBJ2-7, with 7 bases aligning to TRBD2. The CDR3 runs to 13 residues. J was trimmed by 7 bases and V by 2 bases; bases with no gene match: 5. In germline, CDR1 is SGHTA, CDR2 FQGNSA. CDR3 in amino acids: CASSLPGGWEQYF. The CDR3 coding sequence is TGTGCCAGCAGCTTACCGGGGGGATGGGAGCAGTACTTC.

This clone was found a few times. The gene calls are TRBV6-5 and TRBJ2-1; 7 nucleotides agree with TRBD1. Germline CDR1 and CDR2: MNHEY and SVGAGI. This CDR3 is 14 amino acids long. J lost 5 bases, V lost 5 bases, and 6 bases had no gene match. The CDR3 DNA follows: TGTGCCAGCAGTAAGACAGGGTTCAACAATGAGCAGTTCTTC. Its protein is CASSKTGFNNEQFF.

The chain links TRBV2 to TRBJ2-3; 11 bases are a match to TRBD2. The V gene's germline CDR1 is SNHLY and CDR2 FYNNEI. The CDR3 loop spans 15 amino acids. Trimming removed 5 bases from V and 2 bases from J; junction bases left unmatched: 3. As DNA, the CDR3 is TGTGCCAGCAGTATAGCGGGAGGGAACACAGATACGCAGTATTTT. Amino acids: CASSIAGGNTDTQYF. Supplemented by reference TRBV2 and TRBJ2-3, the full variable domain reads EPEVTQTPSHQVTQMGQEVILRCVPISNHLYFYWYRQILGQKVEFLVSFYNNEISEKSEIFDDQFSVERPDGSNFTLKIRSTKLEDSAMYFCASSIAGGNTDTQYFGPGTRLTVL.

The chain links TRBV18 to TRBJ2-7, with 9 positions matching TRBD1. The germline V gene has CDR1 KGHSH and CDR2 LQKENI. The CDR3 is 16 residues long. J lost 4 bases, V lost 6 bases, and 13 bases had no gene match. The CDR3 nucleotides read TGTGCCAGCTCGCACCGACAGGGACAGGGATTGTACGAGCAGTACTTC. It encodes CASSHRQGQGLYEQYF.

The rearrangement joins TRBV25-1 to TRBJ2-5, with unresolved D. Deletions cut 4 bases from V and 4 bases from J, with 4 bases between. Germline V CDR1 and CDR2: MGHDK, SYGVNS. The CDR3 is made up of 11 amino acids. In nucleotides, the CDR3 is TGTGCCAGCAGTGTTACAGAGACCCAGTACTTC. It encodes CASSVTETQYF.

A single count supports this clone. The V and J genes are TRBV7-8 and TRBJ2-5; 9 nucleotides line up with TRBD1. V lost 5 bases, J lost 5 bases, and 6 bases stayed unmatched. The CDR3 sequence is 14 residues long. Germline assignment: CDR1 SGHVS and CDR2 FQNEAQ. The CDR3 nucleotides are TGTGCCAGCAGCACCTACAGGGGGCAGGAGACCCAGTACTTC. Translated, it gives CASSTYRGQETQYF.

The chain uses TRBV15 and TRBJ2-1; TRBD2 is a possible D gene (6 bases). This CDR3 is built from 15 residues. Trimming left V 4 bases short and J 0 bases short, with 10 bases between. The germline V gene has CDR1 LNHNV and CDR2 YYDKDF (reference sequence). The CDR3, as DNA: TGTGCCACCAGCAATAAGCGGGTCTCCTACAATGAGCAGTTCTTC. Amino acid sequence: CATSNKRVSYNEQFF.

The rearrangement joins TRBV4-2 to TRBJ2-3, with 14 bases aligning to TRBD2. CDR3 size: 17 residues. V was pared by 2 bases and J by 4 bases, with 5 bases of the junction left unmatched. Germline loops: CDR1 LGHNA, CDR2 YNFKEQ. The DNA of the CDR3 is TGTGCCAGCAGCCAACCCGGACTAGCGGGAGGCGCAGATACGCAGTATTTT. This codes for CASSQPGLAGGADTQYF.

The chain recombines TRBV6-1 with TRBJ2-7; D is tentatively TRBD1 or TRBD2 (5 bases each). Trimming removed 7 bases at V and 6 bases at J, with 22 bases between. There are 15 residues in the CDR3. The germline CDR1 and CDR2 sequences are MNHNS and SASEGT. The CDR3 reads CASIDGASWLLEQYF. CDR3 nucleotide sequence: TGTGCCAGCATCGACGGGGCTAGTTGGTTACTCGAGCAGTACTTC.

V and J are TRBV27 and TRBJ1-2, with 7 bases aligning to TRBD1. This CDR3 has 13 residues. The germline gives CDR1 MNHEY, CDR2 SMNVEV (reference sequence). V was clipped by 6 bases and J by 8 bases; unmatched bases: 9. The CDR3 loop is CASRRRQGSGYTF. In DNA, the CDR3 is TGTGCCAGCAGACGCCGACAGGGCAGCGGCTACACCTTC.

The V and J genes are TRBV30 and TRBJ2-3, with D possibly TRBD2 on 6 matching bases. The CDR3 is 14 amino acids. The V end lost 0 bases, the J end lost 2 bases, and 9 bases lay between the germline ends. CDR1 GTSNPN and CDR2 SVGIG come from the germline V gene (reference sequence). CDR3 amino acids: CAWSVGGTTDTQYF. CDR3 nucleotides: TGTGCCTGGAGTGTTGGCGGGACCACAGATACGCAGTATTTT.

The rearrangement uses TRBV29-1 and TRBJ1-3, with D tentatively TRBD1 (6 bases). Germline values: CDR1 SQVTM, CDR2 ANQGSEA. Trimming removed 5 bases at V and 0 bases at J, with 14 bases between. This CDR3 comprises 15 residues. CDR3 nucleotide sequence: TGCAGCGTTTTTTCGACAGGAGACTCTGGAAACACCATATATTTT. Amino acids: CSVFSTGDSGNTIYF.

The chain recombines TRBV18 with TRBJ2-5, with TRBD1 as a possible D gene (5 bases). Trimming cost V 3 bases and J 5 bases, with 10 bases left between them. The CDR3 is made up of 13 amino acids. In germline, CDR1 is KGHSH, CDR2 LQKENI. The CDR3 DNA sequence: TGTGCCAGCTCACCTTATCCAGGGGAGACCCAGTACTTC. This gives the protein CASSPYPGETQYF.

Only a few counts were recorded for this clone. The gene calls are TRBV27 and TRBJ1-5; D not certain. The CDR3 spans 15 residues. V was shortened by 2 bases and J by 4 bases, with 12 bases between the two germline ends. Germline CDR1 reads MNHEY; CDR2 reads SMNVEV (reference sequence). Written as DNA, the CDR3 is TGTGCCAGCAGTTTACTGGGTGGAGGGAATCAGCCCCAGCATTTT. Its translation: CASSLLGGGNQPQHF.

V and J are TRBV6-1 and TRBJ1-5; no clear D gene. This CDR3 has 13 amino acids. V lost 3 bases to trimming and J lost 4 bases, with 7 bases between them. Germline V gene data show CDR1 as MNHNS and CDR2 as SASEGT. The CDR3 protein is CASSEVGNQPQHF. CDR3 DNA sequence: TGTGCCAGCAGTGAGGTAGGGAATCAGCCCCAGCATTTT.

This chain uses TRBV2 with TRBJ2-3, with TRBD1 identical over 9 bases. V was pared by 6 bases and J by 0 bases, with 1 base of the junction left unmatched. This CDR3 region has 14 residues. Germline V CDR1 and CDR2: SNHLY, FYNNEI. CDR3 sequence reads: CASRGQGSTDTQYF. The CDR3 DNA reads TGTGCCAGCAGGGGACAGGGAAGCACAGATACGCAGTATTTT.

V is TRBV28 and J is TRBJ1-1; TRBD1 is a possible D gene (5 bases). This CDR3 contains 16 residues. The germline V and J ends were trimmed by 3 bases and 2 bases, with 16 bases remaining between them. Germline values: CDR1 MDHEN, CDR2 SYDVKM. As DNA, the CDR3 is TGTGCCAGCAGTTTGGGCATCAGTGGGGCCAACACTGAAGCTTTCTTT. Translated, it gives CASSLGISGANTEAFF. The whole variable domain, filled in from reference TRBV28 and TRBJ1-1, reads DVKVTQSSRYLVKRTGEKVFLECVQDMDHENMFWYRQDPGLGLRLIYFSYDVKMKEKGDIPEGYSVSREKKERFSLILESASTNQTSMYLCASSLGISGANTEAFFGQGTRLTVV.

This sequence joins TRBV11-1 and TRBJ2-1, with 10 bases matching TRBD2. V shed 3 bases, J shed 8 bases, and the junction held 7 bases outside the gene matches. The CDR3 contains 15 residues. CDR1 and CDR2 from the germline V gene are SGHAT and FQDESV (reference sequence). The CDR3 reads CASSLTGTSADEQFF. The CDR3 DNA follows: TGTGCCAGCAGCTTGACCGGGACTAGCGCTGATGAGCAGTTCTTC.

The chain recombines TRBV25-1 with TRBJ2-7; TRBD1 or TRBD2 may be the D gene (6 bases each). CDR3 length: 14 amino acids. Germline CDR1 is MGHDK and CDR2 is SYGVNS. Trimming pared 6 bases from V and 2 bases from J, leaving 14 bases between. CDR3 sequence: CASRETGRTYEQYF. As DNA, the CDR3 is TGTGCCAGCAGGGAAACAGGGAGGACCTACGAGCAGTACTTC.

The chain employs TRBV28 and TRBJ2-3, with unresolved D. CDR1 MDHEN and CDR2 SYDVKM come from the germline V gene. CDR3 size: 10 residues. Deletions cut 10 bases from V and 12 bases from J, with 14 bases between. The CDR3 DNA follows: TGTGCCACCAAATCTAGTTCACAGTATTTT. This gives the protein CATKSSSQYF.

This chain connects TRBV29-1 to TRBJ1-1; 7 nucleotides agree with TRBD1. With 5 bases clipped from V and 5 bases from J, the junction kept 8 bases outside the gene matches. The CDR3 spans 13 residues. CDR1 and CDR2 from the germline V gene are SQVTM and ANQGSEA. CDR3 bases: TGCAGCGTTACGCGGACAGGCGGGACTGAAGCTTTCTTT. It translates to CSVTRTGGTEAFF.

The chain uses TRBV19 and TRBJ2-6, with no clear D. CDR1 is LNHDA and CDR2 is SQIVND in the germline V gene (reference sequence). This CDR3 is 13 amino acids long. V was clipped by 9 bases and J by 1 base, with 7 bases between them. The CDR3 DNA reads TGTGCCAGCAAGGTTTCTGGGGCCAACGTCCTGACTTTC. This translates into CASKVSGANVLTF.

This clone was detected many times. In DNA form, the CDR3 reads TGTGCCAGCAGCCACGGGTCGATCGAGCAGTACTTC. As protein: CASSHGSIEQYF. The chain is built from TRBV7-8 and TRBJ2-7; D is unresolved. CDR1 SGHVS and CDR2 FQNEAQ come from the germline V gene. V was pared by 5 bases and J by 6 bases, with 11 bases between. The CDR3 loop spans 12 amino acids.

V gene TRBV4-3 combines with J gene TRBJ1-5, with TRBD1 matching over 8 bases. The CDR3 sequence is 13 residues long. Looked up from germline, CDR1 is LGHNA and CDR2 is YSLEER. Trimming at V came to 3 bases and at J to 6 bases, leaving 1 base not matched to a gene. The CDR3 DNA reads TGCGCCAGCAGCCAGGACAGGGCTCAGCCCCAGCATTTT. This codes for CASSQDRAQPQHF.

This chain uses TRBV19 with TRBJ1-2; possibly TRBD1 for D (5 bases). The CDR3 extends over 13 amino acids. V was cut by 5 bases and J by 2 bases, with 9 bases left in between. The germline V gene has CDR1 LNHDA and CDR2 SQIVND (reference sequence). As DNA, the CDR3 is TGTGCCAGTAGTCTGGGACGGAACTATGGCTACACCTTC. It translates to CASSLGRNYGYTF.

The V call is TRBV7-9, the J call TRBJ1-3; possibly TRBD1 for D (6 bases). The CDR3 covers 15 residues. CDR1 and CDR2 from the germline V gene are SEHNR and FQNEAQ (reference sequence). Trimming cost V 8 bases and J 2 bases, with 16 bases left between them. CDR3 region: CASGDPRTAGNTIYF. CDR3 nucleotide sequence: TGTGCCAGCGGGGACCCCAGGACAGCTGGAAACACCATATATTTT. Combining the CDR3 with reference TRBV7-9 and TRBJ1-3 gives the whole variable domain DTGVSQNPRHKITKRGQNVTFRCDPISEHNRLYWYRQTLGQGPEFLTYFQNEAQLEKSRLLSDRFSAERPKGSFSTLEIQRTEQGDSAMYLCASGDPRTAGNTIYFGEGSWLTVV.

This clone was picked up one time. The V and J genes are TRBV14 and TRBJ2-1; D remains ambiguous. The CDR3 is made up of 18 amino acids. Germline CDR1 SGHDN, CDR2 FVKESK. V lost 2 bases to trimming and J lost 7 bases, with 24 bases between them. The CDR3 region is CASSQSVSGIRMVNEQFF. Written as DNA, the CDR3 is TGTGCCAGCAGCCAATCGGTCTCGGGTATCAGGATGGTAAATGAGCAGTTCTTC.